This TCR beta chain is drawn from a study of tumor T cells in aggressive B-cell lymphoma. Germline CDR1 is SGDLS and CDR2 is YYNGEE. V dropped 4 bases and J dropped 8; count of bases not matched to a gene: 6. This CDR3 is 14 amino acids long. Clones were sequenced by immunoSEQ multiplex PCR, and TCRdb holds only the in-frame ones, with some missing. Of more than 2,500 clones listed, 88% are singletons. The sequence came from an adult with diffuse large B cell lymphoma. The rearrangement uses TRBV9 and TRBJ2-1, with 10 bases aligning to TRBD2. The sequenced material came from tumor tissue. The CDR3 is CASSLAGGIYEQFF. DNA for the CDR3: TGTGCCAGCAGCTTAGCGGGAGGAATCTATGAGCAGTTCTTC.